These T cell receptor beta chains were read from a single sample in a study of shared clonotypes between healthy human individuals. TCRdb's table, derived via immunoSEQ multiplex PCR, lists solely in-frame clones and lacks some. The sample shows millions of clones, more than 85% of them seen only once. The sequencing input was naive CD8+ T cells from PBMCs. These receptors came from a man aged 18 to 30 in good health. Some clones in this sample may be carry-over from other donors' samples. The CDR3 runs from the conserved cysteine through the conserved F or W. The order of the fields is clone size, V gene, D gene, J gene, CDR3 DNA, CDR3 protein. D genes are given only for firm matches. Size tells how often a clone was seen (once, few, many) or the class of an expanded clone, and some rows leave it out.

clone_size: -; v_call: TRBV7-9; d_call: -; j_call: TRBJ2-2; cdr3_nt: TGTGCCAGCAGCTTCAGTACCGGGGAGCTGTTTTTT; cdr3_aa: CASSFSTGELFF
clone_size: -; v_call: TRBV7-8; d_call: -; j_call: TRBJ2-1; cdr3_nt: TGTGCCAGCAGCTTAGTAGGGGACAATGAGCAGTTCTTC; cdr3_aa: CASSLVGDNEQFF
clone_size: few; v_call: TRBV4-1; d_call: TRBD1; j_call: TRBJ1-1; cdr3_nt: TGCGCCAGCAGCCTAACAGGGGCCAACACTGAAGCTTTCTTT; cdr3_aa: CASSLTGANTEAFF
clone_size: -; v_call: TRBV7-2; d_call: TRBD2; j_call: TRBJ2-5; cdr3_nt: TGTGCCAGCAGCTTAGAACTAGCGGGACTCCGCAAGGAGACCCAGTACTTC; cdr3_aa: CASSLELAGLRKETQYF
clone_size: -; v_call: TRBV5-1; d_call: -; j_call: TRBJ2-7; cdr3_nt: TGCGCCAGCAGCTTGGGCGGCTCCACCTACGAGCAGTACTTC; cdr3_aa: CASSLGGSTYEQYF
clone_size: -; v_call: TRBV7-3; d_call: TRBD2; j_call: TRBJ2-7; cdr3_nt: TGTGCCAGCAGCCCCTTTAGCGGGCCCTCCTACGAGCAGTACTTC; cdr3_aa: CASSPFSGPSYEQYF
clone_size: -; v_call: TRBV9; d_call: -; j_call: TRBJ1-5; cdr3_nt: TGTGCCAGCAGCGTAGGACAGGAAGGACAGCCCCAGCATTTT; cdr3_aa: CASSVGQEGQPQHF
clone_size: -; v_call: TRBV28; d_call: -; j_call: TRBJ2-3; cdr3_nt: TGTGCCAGCAGTTTAGGGCAGGAGTTAGATACGCAGTATTTT; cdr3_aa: CASSLGQELDTQYF
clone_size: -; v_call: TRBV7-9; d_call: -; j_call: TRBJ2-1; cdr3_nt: TGTGCCAGCAGCTTAGTCCAGGGCTCCTTGGGTGAGCAGTTCTTC; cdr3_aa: CASSLVQGSLGEQFF
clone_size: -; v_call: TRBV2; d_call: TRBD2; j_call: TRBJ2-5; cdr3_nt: TGTGCCAGCAGTGAGGCCAGCGGGAGATGGGAGACCCAGTACTTC; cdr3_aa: CASSEASGRWETQYF
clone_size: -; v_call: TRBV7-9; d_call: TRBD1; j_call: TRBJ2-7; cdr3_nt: TGTGCCAGCAGCCCGGACAGGGCGGACGAGCAGTACTTC; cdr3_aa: CASSPDRADEQYF
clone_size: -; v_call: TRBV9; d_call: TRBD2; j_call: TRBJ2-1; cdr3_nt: TGTGCCAGCAGCGCGGGGACTAGCGGGGAGCAGTTCTTC; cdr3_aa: CASSAGTSGEQFF
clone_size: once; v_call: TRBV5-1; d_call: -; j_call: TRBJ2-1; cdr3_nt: TGCGCCAGCAGCCTGCGCCCCAAGCCCTCCTACAATGAGCAGTTCTTC; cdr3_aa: CASSLRPKPSYNEQFF
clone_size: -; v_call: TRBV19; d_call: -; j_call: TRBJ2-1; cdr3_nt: TGTGCCAGTAGTGAGTACAATGAGCAGTTCTTC; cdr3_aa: CASSEYNEQFF
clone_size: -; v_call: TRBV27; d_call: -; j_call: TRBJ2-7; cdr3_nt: TGTGCCAGCAGTTTATACGGCAGGTCATGGTCCTACGAGCAGTACTTC; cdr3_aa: CASSLYGRSWSYEQYF
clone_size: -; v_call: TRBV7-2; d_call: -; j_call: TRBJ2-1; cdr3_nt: TGTGCCAGCAGCTTAGATCCCCGGACACGGCGGAATGAGCAGTTCTTC; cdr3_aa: CASSLDPRTRRNEQFF
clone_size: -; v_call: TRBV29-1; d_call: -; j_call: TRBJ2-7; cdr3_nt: TGCAGCGTTGAAGATCGTCGCTACGAGCAGTACTTC; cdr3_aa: CSVEDRRYEQYF
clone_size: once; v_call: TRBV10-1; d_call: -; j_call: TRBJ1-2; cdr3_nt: TGCGCCAGCTCAGGCAGGGTAGACGGCTACACCTTC; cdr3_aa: CASSGRVDGYTF
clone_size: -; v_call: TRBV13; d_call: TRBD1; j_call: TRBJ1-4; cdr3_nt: TGTGCCAGCAGCCTAGGGGGCGGAGAAAAACTGTTTTTT; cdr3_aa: CASSLGGGEKLFF
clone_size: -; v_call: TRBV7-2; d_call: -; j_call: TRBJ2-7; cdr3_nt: TGTGCCAGCAGCTTTTATCGGGTAGCCTACGAGCAGTACTTC; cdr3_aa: CASSFYRVAYEQYF
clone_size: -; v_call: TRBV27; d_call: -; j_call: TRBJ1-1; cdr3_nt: TGTGCCAGCAGTTTACATCTGGGGGCCAACACTGAAGCTTTCTTT; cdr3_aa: CASSLHLGANTEAFF
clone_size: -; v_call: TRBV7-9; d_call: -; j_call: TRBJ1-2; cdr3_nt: TGTGCCAGCAGCTTCGGGTCCAGATTCCCCTATGGCTACACCTTC; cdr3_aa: CASSFGSRFPYGYTF